A single sample gave rise to the 5 T cell receptor beta chains below, sequenced in a study of CD8 T cells in Susac syndrome (dated 2019 in TCRdb). The library was made by the immunoSEQ multiplex PCR assay. RNA was extracted with the RNeasy kit and about 0.5 to 1 ug was reverse transcribed using random hexamers. The public reads were reprocessed in TCRdb via fastp at Q25 and MiXCR, keeping in-frame beta chains. Every CDR3 protein is listed once, alongside the most common genes and DNA of its rows. The sample includes 150,000 to 200,000 distinct CDR3 sequences, with 95% observed a single time. The ten most abundant clones make up approximately 0.15% of the sample. Source material: CD8+ T cells from PBMCs. These receptor sequences come from a human donor with Susac syndrome.

The chain has TRBV3-1 and TRBJ2-4; D is possibly TRBD2 (6 bases). Per the germline V gene, CDR1 is LGHDT and CDR2 is YNNKEL (reference sequence). V shed 0 bases and J shed 0 bases, with 12 bases lying between them. The CDR3 length is 17 residues. The CDR3 DNA reads as TGTGCCAGCAGCCAAGAGGGGCGGGGTCTAGCCAAAAACATTCAGTACTTC. This codes for CASSQEGRGLAKNIQYF.

This chain uses TRBV9 with TRBJ2-1; no clear D gene. With 3 bases removed from V and 6 bases from J, the gap between germline ends came to 13 bases. This CDR3 is 14 amino acids long. CDR1 SGDLS and CDR2 YYNGEE come from the germline V gene. CDR3 in amino acids: CASSAANNINEQFF. In nucleotides, the CDR3 is TGTGCCAGCAGCGCCGCAAACAACATCAATGAGCAGTTCTTC.

The V gene is TRBV20-1, the J gene TRBJ1-4; no reliable D call. The V and J ends lost 0 bases and 1 base respectively, with 9 bases between them. Per the germline V gene, CDR1 is DFQATT and CDR2 is SNEGSKA (reference sequence). This CDR3 spans 15 amino acids. In DNA form, the CDR3 reads TGCAGTGCTAGAGATTCCGGGGAAACTAATGAAAAACTGTTTTTT. Its protein is CSARDSGETNEKLFF.

The chain carries TRBV6-1 and TRBJ2-3; 12 positions match TRBD2. Germline V gene lookup returns CDR1 MNHNS and CDR2 SASEGT. The CDR3 has 16 residues. Trimming took 3 bases from V and 4 from J; bases not matched to a gene: 5. CDR3 in amino acids: CASSEWTSGTSDTQYF. DNA for the CDR3: TGTGCCAGCAGTGAGTGGACTAGCGGGACTTCAGATACGCAGTATTTT.

The count of this clonotype is one. The CDR3: CASSLSGGGTEAFF. The CDR3 coding sequence is TGTGCCAGCAGCTTATCTGGGGGAGGCACTGAAGCTTTCTTT. The chain links TRBV7-9 to TRBJ1-1, with TRBD1 as a possible D gene (5 bases). This CDR3 is 14 amino acids long. Trimming took off 2 bases at V and 4 bases at J, with 11 bases between the two ends. CDR1 and CDR2 from the germline V gene are SEHNR and FQNEAQ (reference sequence).